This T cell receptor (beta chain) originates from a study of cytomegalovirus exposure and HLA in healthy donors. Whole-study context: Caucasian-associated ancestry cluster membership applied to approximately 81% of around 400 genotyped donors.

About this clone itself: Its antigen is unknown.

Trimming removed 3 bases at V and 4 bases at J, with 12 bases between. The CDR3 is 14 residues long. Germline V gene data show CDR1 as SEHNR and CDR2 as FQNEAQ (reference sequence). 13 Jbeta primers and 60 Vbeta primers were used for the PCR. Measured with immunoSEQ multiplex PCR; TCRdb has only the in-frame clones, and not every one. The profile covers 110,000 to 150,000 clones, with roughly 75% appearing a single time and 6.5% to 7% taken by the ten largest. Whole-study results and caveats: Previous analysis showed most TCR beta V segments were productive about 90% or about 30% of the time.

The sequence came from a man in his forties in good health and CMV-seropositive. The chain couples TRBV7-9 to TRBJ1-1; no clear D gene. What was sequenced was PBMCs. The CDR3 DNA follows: TGTGCCAGCAGCTTCGATCAGGTGAGCACTGAAGCTTTCTTT. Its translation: CASSFDQVSTEAFF.